These 7 T cell receptor beta chains came from one sample sequenced in a study of molecular identifiers for immune sequencing clone quantification. Using its own MiXCR run on the PCR reads, TCRdb lists one record per CDR3 protein. The sample yields a few hundred thousand distinct CDR3 sequences, roughly 26% seen once. Sequenced material: naive CD8+ T cells from blood, with Jurkat cell RNA spiked in. The subset denotes: FACS-sorted CD8+CD4-CCR7+CD45RA+ naive T cells. The origin of the receptors is a human donor in good health. Some libraries in this study had Jurkat cell RNA spiked in.

This clonotype was recorded a few times. This chain links TRBV29-1 with TRBJ1-2; 7 bases align to TRBD1. Germline CDR1 SQVTM, CDR2 ANQGSEA. V shed 5 bases, J shed 3 bases, and the junction held 6 bases outside the gene matches. This CDR3 spans 13 amino acids. CDR3 bases: TGCAGCGTTCCTAAGACAGGGCACTATGGCTACACCTTC. Residues: CSVPKTGHYGYTF.

This clonotype came up a few times. The genes are TRBV4-3 and TRBJ2-7, with no clear D. The ends were cut back, 0 bases at V and 0 bases at J, with 12 bases in the middle. The CDR3 has 16 amino acids. CDR1 and CDR2 (germline): LGHNA, YSLEER. CDR3 sequence: CASSQDRSSSSYEQYF. The CDR3 coding sequence is TGCGCCAGCAGCCAAGATCGTTCCAGTAGCTCCTACGAGCAGTACTTC.

This clonotype was observed a few times. V gene TRBV27 combines with J gene TRBJ2-7, with TRBD1 identical over 7 bases. Germline V gene sequence: CDR1 MNHEY, CDR2 SMNVEV (reference sequence). V lost 6 bases and J lost 5; bases outside the gene matches: 10. CDR3 length: 14 amino acids. CDR3 protein: CASSSTGRSDEQYF. CDR3 in DNA: TGTGCCAGCAGCTCGACAGGGCGCTCGGACGAGCAGTACTTC.

Worth noting for this clonotype: A much more abundant neighbour one base away suggests this may be a read error. The chain links TRBV5-1 to TRBJ2-7, with 7 bases that match TRBD2. The germline V gene has CDR1 SGHRS and CDR2 YFSETQ. This CDR3 spans 13 amino acids. CDR3 bases: TGCGCCAGCAAGGCTAGCGGCTTCTACGCGCAGTACTTC. It yields the protein CASKASGFYAQYF.

V is TRBV7-9 and J is TRBJ2-3; TRBD1 matches 9 bases. The junction had 5 bases not matched to a gene; V was cut back by 11 bases and J by 2 bases. Looked up from germline, CDR1 is SEHNR and CDR2 is FQNEAQ (reference sequence). There are 13 residues in the CDR3. Written as DNA, the CDR3 is TGTGCCGGACAGGGGAGCTACACAGATACGCAGTATTTT. As protein: CAGQGSYTDTQYF. Full variable domain (rest looked up from reference TRBV7-9 and TRBJ2-3): DTGVSQNPRHKITKRGQNVTFRCDPISEHNRLYWYRQTLGQGPEFLTYFQNEAQLEKSRLLSDRFSAERPKGSFSTLEIQRTEQGDSAMYLCAGQGSYTDTQYFGPGTRLTVL.

Note on this clonotype: A read error may explain this, as a much larger clone is one base away. V gene TRBV13 combines with J gene TRBJ2-7; TRBD2 agrees at 11 bases. The CDR3 runs to 14 residues. CDR1 is PRHDT, CDR2 FYEKMQ, per germline (reference sequence). CDR3 residues: CASSLVLAGAERYF. The CDR3 bases are TGTGCCAGCAGCTTGGTACTAGCGGGAGCCGAGCGGTACTTC. The full variable domain, its missing parts supplied by reference TRBV13 and TRBJ2-7, is AAGVIQSPRHLIKEKRETATLKCYPIPRHDTVYWYQQGPGQDPQFLISFYEKMQSDKGSIPDRFSAQQFSDYHSELNMSSLELGDSALYFCASSLVLAGAERYFGPGTRLTVT.

J is TRBJ1-1 and V is TRBV9; TRBD1 matches 7 bases. CDR3 length: 15 amino acids. J gave up 1 base and V 0 bases, and 3 bases lay outside the gene matches. Germline loops: CDR1 SGDLS, CDR2 YYNGEE. The chain's CDR3 is CASSVVGTANTEAFF. DNA of the CDR3: TGTGCCAGCAGCGTAGTGGGGACAGCGAACACTGAAGCTTTCTTT. Full variable domain (remainder filled in from reference TRBV9 and TRBJ1-1): DSGVTQTPKHLITATGQRVTLRCSPRSGDLSVYWYQQSLDQGLQFLIQYYNGEERAKGNILERFSAQQFPDLHSELNLSSLELGDSALYFCASSVVGTANTEAFFGQGTRLTVV.